Each of the 16 T cell receptor beta chains below was sequenced from the same sample in a study of T cell repertoires in cytomegalovirus infection. Their antigens remain unidentified. In TCRdb, the reads were re-called with MiXCR into one record per CDR3 protein. In the table there are some 560,000 distinct CDR3 sequences, 40% of which are singletons. The sequences come from cultured PBMCs, collected from culture after CMV antigen stimulation. The receptor set was obtained from a human donor in good health (CMV status not recorded). Some clones in this sample may be carry-over from other donors' samples.

This clonotype showed up just a few times. The V and J genes are TRBV6-5 and TRBJ1-4; the match to TRBD1 covers 9 bases. The CDR3 has 17 amino acids. The V and J ends lost 2 bases and 5 bases, in that order; junction bases with no gene match: 9. Germline lookup yields CDR1 MNHEY and CDR2 SVGAGI. The CDR3 reads CASSYEGVGTGNEKLFF. The CDR3 DNA reads as TGTGCCAGCAGTTACGAGGGAGTCGGGACAGGGAATGAAAAACTGTTTTTT.

The CDR3 sequence: CASSRQRASYEQYF. CDR3 DNA sequence: TGTGCCAGCAGCCGACAGAGAGCGTCCTACGAGCAGTACTTC. This chain joins TRBV7-2 and TRBJ2-7, with a weak D call TRBD1 (5 bases). The germline V and J ends were trimmed by 5 bases and 1 base, with 12 bases remaining between them. The CDR3 consists of 14 residues. CDR1 SGHTA and CDR2 FQGNSA come from the germline V gene.

V usage is TRBV12-3 or TRBV12-4 and J usage is TRBJ1-5; weak D call: TRBD1 (6 bases). Trimming removed 0 bases from V and 3 bases from J, with 15 bases in between. The CDR3 length is 17 residues. The CDR3: CASSLAWGRGTNQPQHF. The DNA for the CDR3 is TGTGCCAGCAGTTTAGCGTGGGGCAGGGGTACCAATCAGCCCCAGCATTTT.

This clonotype appeared once. The chain links TRBV12-3 or TRBV12-4 to TRBJ2-4; D unresolved. CDR3 length: 14 amino acids. V dropped 5 bases and J dropped 0 bases, with 8 bases sitting between them. CDR3 sequence reads: CASSMGKAKNIQYF. The CDR3 nucleotides are TGTGCCAGCAGTATGGGCAAAGCCAAAAACATTCAGTACTTC.

The chain joins TRBV20-1 to TRBJ1-2, with 8 bases aligning to TRBD1. The CDR3 is 13 residues long. The V segment lost 1 base and the J segment 6 bases; nucleotides outside the gene matches: 4. Germline lookup yields CDR1 DFQATT and CDR2 SNEGSKA (reference sequence). CDR3 residues: CSARVGTGNGYTF. CDR3 coding DNA: TGCAGTGCTAGAGTAGGGACAGGAAATGGCTACACCTTC.

This clonotype was picked up a small number of times. This chain links TRBV7-2 with TRBJ2-3; 9 positions match TRBD2. The V gene end was trimmed by 5 bases and the J gene end by 6 bases; junction bases not matched to a gene: 9. The germline V gene encodes CDR1 SGHTA and CDR2 FQGNSA. The CDR3 totals 15 residues. DNA for the CDR3: TGTGCCAGCAGCGGCGGGGGGGGGGGAGTGGATACGCAGTATTTT. This gives the protein CASSGGGGGVDTQYF.

The chain joins TRBV28 to TRBJ2-7; D may correspond to TRBD1 or TRBD2 (5 bases each). Trimming pared 6 bases from V and 10 bases from J, leaving 19 bases between. The CDR3 length is 13 residues. The germline gives CDR1 MDHEN, CDR2 SYDVKM. The DNA of the CDR3 is TGTGCCAGCAGACTGGGACCATCCACGGGCCAGTACTTC. The encoded protein is CASRLGPSTGQYF.

The chain recombines TRBV15 with TRBJ2-2; D remains unclear. Germline lookup yields CDR1 LNHNV and CDR2 YYDKDF (reference sequence). This CDR3 region has 16 residues. Trimming shortened V by 0 bases and J by 7 bases, and 15 bases separated the two germline ends. The CDR3 nucleotides are TGTGCCACCAGCAGAGATGTGACCAGCGCTGGCGGGGAGCTGTTTTTT. It specifies CATSRDVTSAGGELFF.

The rearrangement links TRBV27 to TRBJ1-1, with unresolved D. The germline V and J ends were trimmed by 3 bases and 0 bases, with 8 bases remaining between them. The CDR3 extends over 14 amino acids. The germline CDR1 and CDR2 sequences are MNHEY and SMNVEV (reference sequence). CDR3 in DNA: TGTGCCAGCAGTTTCTCTCAGATGAACACTGAAGCTTTCTTT. Translation gives CASSFSQMNTEAFF.

The V call is TRBV6-1, the J call TRBJ2-5; 7 bases agree with TRBD1. Germline CDR1 and CDR2: MNHNS and SASEGT. Trimming at V came to 5 bases and at J to 4 bases, leaving 7 bases not matched to a gene. The CDR3 spans 14 residues. CDR3 in amino acids: CASSPTGAGETQYF. In DNA, the CDR3 is TGTGCCAGCAGTCCTACAGGGGCCGGAGAGACCCAGTACTTC.

The chain links TRBV11-2 to TRBJ2-5; no reliable D call. This CDR3 is 15 amino acids long. Per germline, CDR1 SGHAT and CDR2 FQNNGV. Trimming stripped 1 base from V and 2 bases from J, with 11 bases between. CDR3 DNA: TGTGCCAGCAGCTTAGGGGCAGGCCAACAAGAGACCCAGTACTTC. Its protein product is CASSLGAGQQETQYF.

On this clonotype: At one end, the junction sequence differs from germline, possibly due to a read error. The rearrangement uses TRBV7-2 and TRBJ1-5; the D is unclear. The CDR3 spans 14 residues. Germline V lookup: CDR1 SGHTA, CDR2 FQGNSA. The CDR3 sequence is CASSASGSGQPQQF. The CDR3 DNA reads as TGTGCCAGCAGCGCCTCAGGTTCCGGGCAGCCCCAGCAATTT.

This clonotype turned up a few times. The V call is TRBV7-8, the J call TRBJ2-5, with D perhaps TRBD1 or TRBD2 (5 bases each). This CDR3 region has 15 residues. Germline CDR1 reads SGHVS; CDR2 reads FQNEAQ. V was shortened by 3 bases and J by 2 bases, with 13 bases between the two germline ends. CDR3: CASSFRWGLQETQYF. The DNA for the CDR3 is TGTGCCAGCAGCTTCCGTTGGGGGTTACAAGAGACCCAGTACTTC.

DNA for the CDR3: TGTGCCAGCAGCTTATTTCTGATTGCAGATACGCAGTATTTT. This encodes CASSLFLIADTQYF. This chain connects TRBV7-2 to TRBJ2-3; D not resolved. Between the trimmed V and J ends, which lost 2 bases and 4 bases, there was a span of 10 bases. This CDR3 has 14 residues. The V gene's germline CDR1 is SGHTA and CDR2 FQGNSA.

This clonotype was seen a handful of times. V and J are TRBV19 and TRBJ2-3; either TRBD1 or TRBD2 may supply D (5 bases each). The length of the CDR3 is 13 residues. The V gene lost 7 bases and the J gene lost 4 bases, with 12 bases spanning the gap. Germline V gives CDR1 LNHDA, CDR2 SQIVND (reference sequence). The CDR3, as DNA: TGTGCCAGTACCCTCCAGGGAGCAGATACGCAGTATTTT. Translated: CASTLQGADTQYF.

This clonotype came up a few times. V usage is TRBV12-3 or TRBV12-4 and J usage is TRBJ2-5; D call uncertain. Trimming left V 6 bases short and J 3 bases short, with 11 bases between. The CDR3 loop spans 13 amino acids. This chain's CDR3 is CASSTPREETQYF. The CDR3 DNA follows: TGTGCCAGCAGCACTCCTCGGGAAGAGACCCAGTACTTC.